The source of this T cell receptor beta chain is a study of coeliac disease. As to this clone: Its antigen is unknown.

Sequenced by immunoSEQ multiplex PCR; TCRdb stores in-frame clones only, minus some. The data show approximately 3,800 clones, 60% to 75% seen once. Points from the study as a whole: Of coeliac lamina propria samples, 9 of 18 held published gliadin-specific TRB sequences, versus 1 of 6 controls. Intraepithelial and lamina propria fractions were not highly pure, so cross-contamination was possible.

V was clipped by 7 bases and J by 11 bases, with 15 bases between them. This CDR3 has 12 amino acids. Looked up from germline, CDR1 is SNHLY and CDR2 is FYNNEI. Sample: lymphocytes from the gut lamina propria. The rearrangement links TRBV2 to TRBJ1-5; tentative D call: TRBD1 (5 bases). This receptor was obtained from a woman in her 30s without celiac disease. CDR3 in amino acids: CASNGDRGAQHF. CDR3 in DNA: TGTGCCAGCAACGGGGACCGGGGGGCCCAGCATTTT.